This T cell receptor (beta chain) was sequenced during a study of memory CD4+ T cells and cytomegalovirus serostatus. TCRdb keeps only in-frame clones here, not all; method: immunoSEQ multiplex PCR. The table lists 70,000 to 95,000 clones, around 80% of them singletons. Single viable CD3+CD4+CD8-CD45RO+ cells were sorted as the memory CD4+ T cells. The germline gives CDR1 LNHDA, CDR2 SQIVND (reference sequence). Deletions cut 4 bases from V and 2 bases from J, with 14 bases between. This CDR3 comprises 16 residues. The study's findings and limits: Of under 200 reported CMV TCRbeta sequences, 55 to 80 were found in memory CD4+ repertoires. The CMV-associated TCR signature appears largely within the CD4+ memory repertoire. Median bootstrapped AUC for CMV status was around 0.95 originally, 0.85 to 0.92 US-trained.

On this clone itself: Antigen: not known.

Sequences were obtained from memory CD4+ T cells from blood. The source of this sequence is an adult in good health and CMV-seronegative. The V and J genes are TRBV19 and TRBJ2-2, with D tentatively TRBD1 (7 bases). This CDR3 reads CASSNQGGLNTGELFF. DNA for the CDR3: TGTGCCAGTAGTAATCAGGGGGGTTTAAACACCGGGGAGCTGTTTTTT. The whole variable domain, remainder taken from reference TRBV19 and TRBJ2-2, is DGGITQSPKYLFRKEGQNVTLSCEQNLNHDAMYWYRQDPGQGLRLIYYSQIVNDFQKGDIAEGYSVSREKKESFPLTVTSAQKNPTAFYLCASSNQGGLNTGELFFGEGSRLTVL.